One T cell receptor beta chain is described in this entry. Its binding antigen is unknown. No much larger clone is present one base from it, and per-base qualities are unavailable. This specimen belongs to a study of shared clonotypes between healthy human individuals (dated by TCRdb to the early 2020s). Concerning the study at large: The cohort comprised a couple of women and three men aged 18 to 49 years. The study deeply sequenced blood TCR repertoires of about 5 healthy adults to estimate repertoire size and the extent of clonotype sharing between individuals. For each donor, three plates each were used for CD4 naive and CD4 memory, two plates were used for CD8 naive, and one plate was used for CD8 memory. To increase sequencing depth and limit assay-specific biases, TCR repertoire library preparation and sequencing were carried out by different laboratories using diverse techniques. Each donor's leukapheresis produced roughly between roughly 0.85 and 9 billion PBMCs. Points the paper makes about the study in general: Pairwise subsampling indicated that sequencing depth was expected to affect the degree of clonotype sharing among donors. Rarefaction of sorted-subset datasets indicated incomplete sequencing despite the large sequencing depth. Larger estimated clonotype richness was generally found for naive subsets than for memory subsets. Across a few donors, approximately 5% of naive CD4, 3.5% of naive CD8, about 2.3% of memory CD4, and approximately 0.42% of memory CD8 clonotypes were shared. Sampling was restricted to blood, and TCR repertoires in tissues likely differ from the TCR repertoires found in blood. Higher generation probabilities were observed for clonotypes shared by all four sorted-subset donors than for non-shared clonotypes. Because the study included a small number of donors, the genetic and exposure-history diversity represented was limited.

The CDR3 runs 13 residues from the cysteine to the phenylalanine. Here the CDR3 DNA is all that survives: 39 bases in frame from base 1. The germline V gene specifies SGHRS as CDR1 and YFSETQ as CDR2. Trimming at the junction amounts to 6 bases on V and 5 bases on J, and the germline ends lie 12 bases apart. The donors were healthy, HIV-negative adults who had no recently reported acute infections or vaccinations. Only Caucasian adults living in Nashville, Tennessee, USA were represented among the donors. CD4+ T cells were enriched through magnetic negative selection, after which naive cells were positively selected on CD45RA and the remaining negative fraction served as the memory subset. Blood was obtained by leukapheresis, after which PBMCs were separated by Ficoll-Histopaque density gradient centrifugation and cryopreserved in liquid nitrogen vapor phase. Analytical flow cytometry was used to check the purity and quantity of each magnetically sorted T cell population. Genomic DNA was isolated from each sorted fraction and quantified by UV absorbance on a Nanodrop 2000c.

Using the deep immunoSEQ assay, multiplex PCR amplified TCR CDR3 regions from genomic DNA. Genomic DNA extracted from each cell subset was distributed evenly over all wells of several immunoSEQ 96-well plates, and each plate served as one replicate. For sorted subsets, roughly 200 ng of genomic DNA, equivalent to tens of thousands of T cell genomes, went into each replicate PCR. The purified libraries were quantified using a Qubit 3.0 fluorometer, sized with a Bioanalyzer 2100, and then quantified again using the KAPA Library Quantification kit. A separate single-read 150-cycle Illumina NextSeq 550 flow cell was used to sequence each immunoSEQ 96-well plate. The authors' pipeline ran thus. The immunoSEQ output contained only junctional sequences without quality scores, so filtering could not match that applied to full-length reads. Sequences were annotated with PyIR, a Python wrapper for IgBLAST v1.9, and V/J genes and CDR3 were assigned using IMGT germline references. Any read was removed if the V/J assignment was weak (E-value above 1e-6), the CDR3 was missing, or the read contained stop codons, out-of-frame junctions, or ambiguous translated residues. V3J clonotypes were defined by identical inferred V gene, J gene, and CDR3 amino acid sequence. Percentage overlap between repertoires was calculated by dividing the number of shared unique clonotypes by the size of the smaller repertoire. RTK rarefaction, the Chao1 estimator, and Recon v2.1 estimates of unobserved clonotypes were used to assess repertoire richness. For all TCRbeta clonotypes obtained by the gDNA method from four donors, generation probabilities were computed with OLGA. TCRdb's version of the immuneACCESS table is confined to in-frame rearrangements and falls short of the full clone set. An unresolved V gene accounts for under half of the shortfall where checked; the remainder is of unknown origin. The V and J calls and the clone size are those of that table, but D and trimming were determined from the DNA. Across this sample there are approximately 500,000 clones, with roughly 95% seen only once. The ten top clones hold approximately 0.06% of the sample.

The origin of this receptor is a woman aged 30 to 39 in good health. The rearranged segments are TRBV5-1 and TRBJ2-1; too little of a D gene remains to name it. Sequenced material: naive CD4+ T cells sorted from blood. The cell subset or site label, read with the paper, signifies: CD45RA+ positively selected. The CDR3: CASNELSDNEQFF. The DNA sequence follows: TGCGCCAGCAATGAATTGTCGGACAATGAGCAGTTCTTC.